The present entry profiles one TCR beta chain with its context. Its binding antigen is unknown. One base away there is no much larger clone; base qualities are not given. In total, approximately 700 healthy bone marrow donors made up the cohort. At the time of sampling, all cohort members were nominally healthy, though unrecorded immune exposures were likely present. The donor was CMV seronegative and was included in the group of a few hundred seronegative cohort members. A peripheral blood sample was provided by each donor, and peripheral blood mononuclear cells were used for TCR beta sequencing. The Qiagen DNeasy Blood Extraction Kit was used to extract genomic DNA from the blood cell samples. The data originate from a study of cytomegalovirus exposure and HLA in healthy donors (dated by TCRdb to between 2016 and 2019). Some background on the complete study: According to an earlier analysis of several hundred of the donors, some 180 million T cells yielded over 100 million unique TCR beta sequences and roughly 280 Gb of sequence data. An early release covering roughly 640 HLA-typed donors comprised approximately 290 gigabases of sequencing data and about 90 million unique TCR sequences. Of the roughly 400 genotyped donors, approximately 82% fell in the genetic ancestry cluster associated with self-reported Caucasian donors. The study was designed to test whether signatures of past pathogen exposure could be identified by cataloging public T cell receptors. Using immunosequencing, the study profiled T cell repertoires from 666 subjects and related those repertoires to cytomegalovirus serostatus. A separate validation cohort of some 130 different subjects was used in addition to the 666-subject first cohort. To predict cytomegalovirus infection status, the study combined high-throughput TCR immunosequencing, statistical association of individual TCRs with disease status, and machine learning. In a later analysis, previously published TCR beta repertoires from roughly 710 donors were re-analyzed and high-resolution HLA genotyping was added so that TCR occurrence patterns could be studied. The later analysis used no new phenotypic data to find candidate immune exposures, relying instead on TCR beta sequences and their occurrence across donors. An earlier analysis of a few hundred of the donors applied high-throughput TCR beta sequencing to assess whether each TCR beta V gene segment acted as functional or pseudogenic. Alongside the repertoire data, information on donor age, sex, ethnicity and CMV serostatus was compiled. A later genetic analysis used genome-wide SNP genotypes for about three fifths of the 666 donors, treating that subset as a discovery cohort. Every discovery cohort repertoire had been produced on one sequencing platform. Both class I and class II loci were covered by HLA typing, at four-digit resolution. The number of donors typed differed by locus, with roughly 620-640 for A, B, C, DRB1 and DQB1, more than 500 for DQA1, nearly 610 for DPA1, and approximately 470 for DPB1. A handful of DR-DQ haplotypes were handled as single units for association and clustering because linkage in the cohort was strong. Across 398 genotyped donors of the cohort, an average of roughly 230,000 unique TCR beta nucleotide sequences per donor were sequenced, and about a sixth of those sequences were non-productive. Beyond this particular receptor, the publication reports: A few of the identified cytomegalovirus-associated TCR beta chains were confirmed in vitro to be specific for cytomegalovirus antigens. The earlier analysis of approximately 590 of the donors excluded fewer than 20 rarely observed V segments, including chromosome 9 orphons, because counts were too low. The sequencing pipeline was judged likely to have produced a cluster of highly shared sequence variants as a technical artifact. At a false discovery rate of 0.05, a later analysis linked about 16,000 TCR beta sequences to specific HLA alleles. A later genetic analysis reported fewer N-insertions in productive TCRs among donors in an Asian-associated ancestry cluster than the roughly 700-donor mean. Some IMGT-functional V segments, including TRBV6-2 and TRBV6-3, could not be distinguished by the 87-base-pair reads and were therefore excluded. In an earlier analysis of some 500 of the donors, most TCR beta V segments appeared in productive rearrangements about 87% or about 30% of the time, broadly matching IMGT annotations. In a later analysis, several top co-occurrence clusters were reported to appear linked to parvovirus B19, influenza, CMV and Epstein-Barr virus. Assigning TCR associations to individual alleles was difficult when HLA alleles, especially DR and DQ, strongly co-occurred. According to a later analysis, most CMV-associated TCR beta chains appeared to be HLA-restricted, and the HLA associations seemed to be driven largely by CMV exposure. In a later genetic analysis, a missense DCLRE1C variant was associated with V-gene and J-gene trimming of TCR beta chains, and the association was replicated in an independent cohort. The authors suggested that the approach could potentially be extended to other disease states and immunological phenotypes. In a later analysis, TCR association rates were found to vary across HLA loci, with the most associated TCRs seen for DRB1 alleles and the fewest for HLA-C alleles. The study listed 164 TCR beta chains as associated with cytomegalovirus. In a later analysis, HLA-associated TCR beta chains showed more clonal expansion and lower generation probabilities than non-associated chains that were equally common. Across donors, most TCR sequences were observed very rarely, whereas some public TCRs were present in many individuals. Linkage disequilibrium might explain the correlated functional status among segregating V segments, but an unknown experimental factor could not be excluded. A further reported finding was that TCR beta sequences accurately predicted the HLA-A and HLA-B alleles for most subjects in the first cohort. The presence/absence analyses assumed that sequencing depth was roughly uniform across donors, and that assumption may not be true. HLA typing was unavailable for some donors at each locus, so association tests used only the typed subset. Only TCR beta chains were sequenced in this cohort, and the absence of alpha or paired-chain data limited detectable features. Immune exposure information for the cohort was limited to CMV serostatus. The classifier was reported to diagnose cytomegalovirus status with high specificity and sensitivity in both the original cohort and the validation cohort.

Counted from cysteine to phenylalanine, this CDR3 has 14 amino acids. Only the CDR3 region is kept as DNA, spanning 42 bases read in frame from base 1. Trimming leaves V shorter by 8 bases and J shorter by 9 bases, with the junction holding 12 bases beyond the gene matches. CDR1 MNHNS and CDR2 SASEGT are derived from the germline V gene. The library was prepared using the immunoSEQ multiplex PCR assay. For the multiplex PCR, a mixture combining 60 forward primers for TCR Vbeta segments and 13 reverse primers for TCR Jbeta segments was used. The CDR3 region of rearranged TCR beta genes was amplified from genomic DNA with a multiplex PCR assay. The amplified TCR beta libraries were sequenced on the Illumina HiSeq System as 87-base-pair reads. In the authors' own workflow: Across the 500 to 750 repertoires, a later analysis counted tens of millions of unique TCR beta chains, roughly 11 million of which were shared by at least two donors. Raw reads were error-corrected and collapsed into unique sequences with a nearest-neighbor algorithm that merged closely related sequences to remove PCR and sequencing errors. To assign V, D and J gene segments, CDR3 sequences were aligned to IMGT reference sequences. For a sequence to be retained, at least a six-nucleotide match to both a V gene segment and a J gene segment was required. Rearrangements were classified as productive when the CDR3 lacked stop codons and remained in frame with V and J, and all other rearrangements were classified as non-productive. CDR3 was defined according to IMGT convention as the region running from the second conserved V-encoded cysteine to the conserved J-encoded phenylalanine. In an earlier analysis of some 550 of the donors, sequences lacking an unambiguous match to a single V gene segment were excluded. In an earlier analysis of roughly 600 of the donors, a V segment was called functional when productive rearrangements were above 56.7%, and segregating when the standard deviation between donors exceeded 5%. A statistical classification framework was developed to diagnose cytomegalovirus status using the catalog of TCR beta chain sequences. In a later analysis, V and J genes were assigned by comparing TCR nucleotide sequences against IMGT/GENE-DB human TR gene sequences. A later analysis assigned CDR3 sequences and most-parsimonious VDJ recombination scenarios with the TCRdist pipeline. A later analysis defined each TCR beta chain by its CDR3 amino acid sequence plus V-gene family, and excluded reads lacking a unique V-gene family. As a way to deal with suspected cross-contamination and a sequencing artifact, a later analysis dropped approximately 590 nucleotide sequences that were highly shared and had low generation probability. For each public chain, a later analysis derived a clonal expansion index from normalized ranks of inferred template counts within each repertoire. In a later analysis, generation probabilities were computed using a VDJ recombination model fitted to out-of-frame rearrangements, and the results were checked against IGoR. A later analysis scored TCR-TCR, TCR-HLA and TCR-CMV co-occurrence with hypergeometric tests, applying a repertoire-size bias correction to TCR pairs. False discovery rates were estimated in a later analysis by permuting HLA or CMV assignments 20 times. In a later analysis, co-occurring TCRs were grouped using DBSCAN, and TCRdist sequence similarity was added for clustering within HLA-allele-positive subsets. Repertoires with fewer than 30,000 or more than 120,000 public chains were left out of co-occurrence clustering, as were four to six repertoires with anomalous nucleotide sharing. The clones in this table, taken by TCRdb from immuneACCESS, are in-frame only. Not every clone is retained; where verified, under half of the shortfall comes from an unresolved V gene, and the cause of the rest is unknown. V and J calls and clone size are those listed in that table; D and trimming were worked out from the DNA. The sample has 150,000 to 200,000 clones on record, around 86% of them singletons. The biggest ten clones account for approximately 0.8% of the sample.

The TCR comes from a woman under 30 in good health and CMV-seronegative. The rearrangement combines TRBV6-1 with TRBJ2-1; TRBD1 agrees with 8 junctional bases. Input material: PBMCs. The nucleotides read TGTGCCAGCTTAGTAGGACAGGGAATCGGTGAGCAGTTCTTC. Translated, this is CASLVGQGIGEQFF.